One sample yielded the 32 T cell receptor beta chains listed below, sequenced in a study of blood T cell repertoires in COVID-19. Profiling relied on immunoSEQ multiplex PCR, and the TCRdb table lists in-frame clones only, not all of them. The table lists roughly 67,000 clones, approximately 83% of them singletons. The sequenced sample was peripheral blood. These receptors all come from a woman aged 55-69 years with acute or convalescent COVID-19.

J is TRBJ2-5 and V is TRBV30; the match to TRBD2 covers 8 bases. Germline V gene data show CDR1 as GTSNPN and CDR2 as SVGIG (reference sequence). CDR3 length: 13 residues. V shed 4 bases and J 4 bases; nucleotides not matched to a gene: 5. The CDR3 here is CAWNGGAGETQYF. As DNA, the CDR3 is TGTGCCTGGAACGGGGGGGCAGGAGAGACCCAGTACTTC.

The gene calls are TRBV30 and TRBJ2-7; tentatively, D is TRBD2 (5 bases). The CDR3 contains 13 residues. Germline loops: CDR1 GTSNPN, CDR2 SVGIG (reference sequence). With 4 bases removed from V and 0 bases from J, the gap between germline ends came to 10 bases. CDR3: CAWNLGSSYEQYF. The CDR3 region has the DNA TGTGCCTGGAATCTGGGGAGCTCCTACGAGCAGTACTTC.

The rearrangement uses TRBV2 and TRBJ1-1, with D tentatively TRBD1 (5 bases). Trimming removed 6 bases at V and 1 base at J, with 12 bases between. The germline gives CDR1 SNHLY, CDR2 FYNNEI. The CDR3 sequence is 14 residues long. The CDR3 sequence: CASSPQVGNTEAFF. The CDR3 DNA reads TGTGCCAGCAGCCCACAGGTCGGGAACACTGAAGCTTTCTTT.

The genes are TRBV19 and TRBJ1-5, with D possibly matching TRBD1 (5 bases). CDR3 length equals 14 residues. Between the trimmed V and J ends, which lost 7 bases and 0 bases, there was a span of 10 bases. In germline, CDR1 is LNHDA, CDR2 SQIVND (reference sequence). The CDR3 protein is CASTLTDSNQPQHF. The CDR3 DNA reads as TGTGCCAGTACCCTGACAGATAGCAATCAGCCCCAGCATTTT.

This clone appeared a few times. V is TRBV19 and J is TRBJ1-5; TRBD1 matches 8 bases. With 5 bases clipped from V and 5 bases from J, the junction kept 2 bases outside the gene matches. CDR3 length equals 13 residues. From germline, CDR1 is LNHDA and CDR2 SQIVND (reference sequence). This CDR3 reads CASSRQGYQPQHF. CDR3 DNA: TGTGCCAGTAGTCGACAGGGGTATCAGCCCCAGCATTTT.

The chain employs TRBV6-5 and TRBJ1-1; weak D call: TRBD1 (5 bases). The CDR3 spans 12 residues. Trimming took off 10 bases at V and 5 bases at J, with 14 bases between the two ends. Looked up from germline, CDR1 is MNHEY and CDR2 is SVGAGI. The CDR3 protein is CATKRGGTEAFF. The CDR3 region has the DNA TGTGCCACCAAACGTGGGGGGACTGAAGCTTTCTTT.

V and J are TRBV21-1 and TRBJ1-2. TRBV21-1 is labeled a pseudogene. The CDR3 length is 14 residues. The CDR3 coding sequence is TGTGCCAGCAGCAAAAATTTCCCCAGAGGTGGCTACACCTTC. The encoded protein is CASSKNFPRGGYTF.

This chain links TRBV19 with TRBJ1-2, with 9 positions matching TRBD1. Germline trimming cut 5 bases from V and 4 bases from J; bases unmatched to any gene: 2. CDR3 length: 13 residues. Germline V gene sequence: CDR1 LNHDA, CDR2 SQIVND (reference sequence). For the CDR3, the DNA is TGTGCCAGTAGTCCGGGACAGGGCTATGGCTACACCTTC. It encodes CASSPGQGYGYTF.

The chain combines TRBV9 with TRBJ2-7, with 12 bases identical to TRBD1. The length of the CDR3 is 15 residues. With 3 bases clipped from V and 6 bases from J, the junction kept 7 bases outside the gene matches. Germline CDR1 SGDLS, CDR2 YYNGEE. This CDR3 is CASSGGQGALAEQYF. Here the CDR3 DNA reads TGTGCCAGCAGCGGGGGACAGGGGGCCTTGGCCGAGCAGTACTTC. Drawing the rest from reference TRBV9 and TRBJ2-7, the complete variable domain is DSGVTQTPKHLITATGQRVTLRCSPRSGDLSVYWYQQSLDQGLQFLIQYYNGEERAKGNILERFSAQQFPDLHSELNLSSLELGDSALYFCASSGGQGALAEQYFGPGTRLTVT.

The CDR3 DNA reads as TGTGCCAGCAGCAAAGATTGGAACTACAGGGCTGGGAACTCCTATGGCTACACCTTC. It translates to CASSKDWNYRAGNSYGYTF. V gene TRBV21-1 combines with J gene TRBJ1-2; the table's D gene call, TRBD1, was not cross checked with the DNA. TRBV21-1 is termed a pseudogene. The CDR3 spans 19 residues.

The V and J genes are TRBV5-1 and TRBJ2-5; 10 bases map to TRBD2. This CDR3 region has 16 residues. Germline lookup yields CDR1 SGHRS and CDR2 YFSETQ. V dropped 4 bases and J dropped 2; count of bases not matched to a gene: 8. CDR3 nucleotides: TGCGCCAGCAGCCCCACCCTGACTAGCGGGCAAGAGACCCAGTACTTC. Its protein product is CASSPTLTSGQETQYF.

V and J are TRBV3-1 (or the pseudogene TRBV3-2) and TRBJ2-7; 13 bases are shared with TRBD2. The CDR3 runs 20 residues. Unmatched junction bases numbered 17, after V lost 4 bases and J lost 2 bases. The germline CDR1 and CDR2 sequences are LGHDT and YNNKEL (reference sequence). Written as DNA, the CDR3 is TGTGCCAGCAGCCTCCGGGACGCCTGGACTAGCGGGGGCGCTCCCTACGAGCAGTACTTC. Its protein is CASSLRDAWTSGGAPYEQYF.

This rearrangement joins TRBV19 to TRBJ1-4; no clear D gene. The germline CDR1 and CDR2 sequences are LNHDA and SQIVND (reference sequence). This CDR3 contains 15 residues. V lost 2 bases, J lost 4 bases, and 11 bases lay in between. Written as DNA, the CDR3 is TGTGCCAGTAGTATAAGGGAGGGTTTTAATGAAAAACTGTTTTTT. Its translation: CASSIREGFNEKLFF.

V usage is TRBV5-1 and J usage is TRBJ2-7, with D possibly being TRBD1 (6 bases). CDR1 SGHRS and CDR2 YFSETQ come from the germline V gene. CDR3 length: 15 amino acids. V shed 4 bases and J shed 1 base, with 15 bases lying between them. This CDR3 reads CASSDPPTGSYEQYF. CDR3 sequence (DNA): TGCGCCAGCAGCGACCCCCCAACAGGGTCCTACGAGCAGTACTTC.

The genes are TRBV11-2 and TRBJ1-1; D is unresolved. The CDR3 sequence is 12 residues long. Trimming removed 0 bases at V and 11 bases at J, with 10 bases between. Germline V gives CDR1 SGHAT, CDR2 FQNNGV. CDR3 in DNA: TGTGCCAGCAGCTTAGAACCCCAGAAGGCTTTCTTT. Translating it yields CASSLEPQKAFF.

The chain has TRBV18 and TRBJ1-2; 7 bases match TRBD1. The length of the CDR3 is 18 residues. Germline V gene data show CDR1 as KGHSH and CDR2 as LQKENI. With 2 bases clipped from V and 4 bases from J, the junction kept 16 bases outside the gene matches. The CDR3 reads CASSPFQSGGGSGYGYTF. CDR3 DNA: TGTGCCAGCTCACCATTCCAATCTGGAGGGGGCTCGGGCTATGGCTACACCTTC.

This chain joins TRBV20-1 and TRBJ1-2; D unclear. The ends were cut back, 3 bases at V and 1 base at J, with 6 bases in the middle. The CDR3 runs to 12 residues. The germline V gene has CDR1 DFQATT and CDR2 SNEGSKA (reference sequence). The CDR3 protein is CSASIRNYGYTF. In nucleotides, the CDR3 is TGCAGTGCTAGTATCCGTAACTATGGCTACACCTTC.

The CDR3 sequence: CASSPFPRPSGYNEQFF. CDR3 coding DNA: TGTGCCAGCAGTCCCTTCCCCAGGCCTAGCGGGTACAATGAGCAGTTCTTC. J is TRBJ2-1 and V is TRBV27; 8 bases map to TRBD2. The CDR3 spans 17 residues. CDR1 is MNHEY and CDR2 is SMNVEV in the germline V gene (reference sequence). J was trimmed by 4 bases and V by 5 bases; bases with no gene match: 13.

The chain couples TRBV6-6 to TRBJ1-6; D remains ambiguous. V lost 5 bases to trimming and J lost 10 bases, with 12 bases between them. Looked up from germline, CDR1 is MNHNY and CDR2 is SVGAGI (reference sequence). The CDR3 sequence is 13 residues long. CDR3 sequence (DNA): TGTGCCAGCAGTCCCCGCGGCGTATCACCCCTCCACTTT. It codes for CASSPRGVSPLHF.

The chain recombines TRBV5-6 with TRBJ2-2; TRBD2 might be the D (6 bases). CDR3 length: 18 residues. Germline assignment: CDR1 SGHDT and CDR2 YYEEEE. V lost 0 bases and J lost 1, with 16 bases in between. The CDR3 spells CASSLGETRRMNTGELFF. DNA for the CDR3: TGTGCCAGCAGCTTGGGGGAGACTAGGAGGATGAACACCGGGGAGCTGTTTTTT.

The chain is built from TRBV6-5 and TRBJ1-1; D gene ambiguous. The CDR3 has 13 amino acids. Germline V lookup: CDR1 MNHEY, CDR2 SVGAGI. Deletions cut 7 bases from V and 5 bases from J, with 14 bases between. The CDR3 sequence: CASTVRSRTEAFF. The DNA for the CDR3 is TGTGCCAGCACTGTAAGGAGTCGGACTGAAGCTTTCTTT.

DNA for the CDR3: TGCGCCAGCAGCCTGAGACAGGAGGAGACCCAGTACTTC. Translation gives CASSLRQEETQYF. This chain connects TRBV5-1 to TRBJ2-5, with a possible D match to TRBD1 (6 bases). The CDR3 spans 13 residues. CDR1 SGHRS and CDR2 YFSETQ come from the germline V gene. V lost 4 bases to trimming and J lost 5 bases, with 12 bases between them.

This clone was seen just once. This rearrangement joins TRBV19 to TRBJ2-2; the match to TRBD1 covers 10 bases. V lost 1 base, J lost 5 bases, and 4 bases stayed unmatched. CDR3 length: 16 residues. The germline gives CDR1 LNHDA, CDR2 SQIVND (reference sequence). CDR3 sequence (DNA): TGTGCCAGTAGTATAGGCCGGACAGGGGGGACCGGGGAGCTGTTTTTT. Translation: CASSIGRTGGTGELFF.

J is TRBJ2-3 and V is TRBV5-4; TRBD2 matches 15 bases. The ends lost 3 bases at V and 9 bases at J; junction bases unmatched: 5. The CDR3 totals 15 residues. CDR1 and CDR2 (germline): SGHNT, YYREEE (reference sequence). CDR3: CASSSGLAGGNTQYF. CDR3 bases: TGTGCCAGCAGCTCTGGACTAGCGGGGGGGAACACGCAGTATTTT.

The CDR3 DNA reads as TGTGCCAGCAGCCACGGGACAGGGGGATCACCCCTCCACTTT. Protein: CASSHGTGGSPLHF. The V and J genes are TRBV3-1 (or the pseudogene TRBV3-2) and TRBJ1-6; TRBD1 agrees at 11 bases. V trimming: 3 bases; J trimming: 10 bases; junction bases outside the gene matches: 2. CDR1 is LGHDT, CDR2 YNNKEL, per germline (reference sequence). The CDR3 spans 14 residues.

This clone was recorded only once. This rearrangement joins TRBV5-4 to TRBJ2-1; TRBD1 matches 7 bases. This CDR3 region has 15 residues. Germline CDR1 and CDR2: SGHNT and YYREEE (reference sequence). With V trimmed by 0 bases and J by 4 bases, 4 bases remained unmatched. CDR3 coding DNA: TGTGCCAGCAGCTTGGCCGGGACAGCATACAATGAGCAGTTCTTC. Protein product: CASSLAGTAYNEQFF.

The J gene is TRBJ2-5, the V gene TRBV7-6, with TRBD2 matching over 12 bases. CDR3 length: 16 amino acids. Germline V lookup: CDR1 SGHVS, CDR2 FNYEAQ. Trimming removed 1 base from V and 2 bases from J; junction bases left unmatched: 2. CDR3 nucleotide sequence: TGTGCCAGCAGCTTAGAGCTAGCGGGGGGGCAAGAGACCCAGTACTTC. Protein: CASSLELAGGQETQYF.

The chain is built from TRBV19 and TRBJ1-6; 12 nucleotides line up with TRBD1. Germline CDR1 LNHDA, CDR2 SQIVND (reference sequence). Trimming removed 0 bases from V and 9 bases from J; junction bases left unmatched: 3. There are 16 residues in the CDR3. The CDR3 protein is CASSIEGTGGGSPLHF. DNA for the CDR3: TGTGCCAGTAGTATAGAGGGGACAGGGGGCGGTTCACCCCTCCACTTT.

The chain has TRBV28 and TRBJ2-2; 8 bases are shared with TRBD2. Germline V lookup: CDR1 MDHEN, CDR2 SYDVKM. With V trimmed by 4 bases and J by 6 bases, 7 bases remained unmatched. This CDR3 contains 15 residues. The CDR3 sequence is CASSSGGVKAGELFF. The CDR3 nucleotides read TGTGCCAGCAGTTCGGGAGGGGTTAAGGCCGGGGAGCTGTTTTTT.

The V call is TRBV10-3, the J call TRBJ2-1, with a weak D call TRBD1 (5 bases). The length of the CDR3 is 12 residues. Trimming stripped 4 bases from V and 5 bases from J, with 6 bases between. Germline V lookup: CDR1 ENHRY, CDR2 SYGVKD. CDR3 in amino acids: CAISGRDNEQFF. For the CDR3, the DNA is TGTGCCATCAGTGGCAGGGACAATGAGCAGTTCTTC.

V is TRBV15 and J is TRBJ2-7; no reliable D call. V was clipped by 0 bases and J by 4 bases, with 22 bases between them. The CDR3 runs 18 residues. Germline V lookup: CDR1 LNHNV, CDR2 YYDKDF (reference sequence). CDR3 nucleotides: TGTGCCACCAGCAGAGATCTGCCCTCATCTTACCCGACATACGAGCAGTACTTC. This sequence encodes CATSRDLPSSYPTYEQYF.

V is TRBV2 and J is TRBJ1-5; D remains ambiguous. The CDR3 has 17 amino acids. Trimming removed 1 base from V and 0 bases from J, with 13 bases in between. Germline V gene data show CDR1 as SNHLY and CDR2 as FYNNEI. CDR3 protein: CASSEGGREGSNQPQHF. CDR3 sequence (DNA): TGTGCCAGCAGTGAAGGCGGGAGGGAGGGTAGCAATCAGCCCCAGCATTTT. Full variable domain (outside the CDR3, taken from reference TRBV2 and TRBJ1-5): EPEVTQTPSHQVTQMGQEVILRCVPISNHLYFYWYRQILGQKVEFLVSFYNNEISEKSEIFDDQFSVERPDGSNFTLKIRSTKLEDSAMYFCASSEGGREGSNQPQHFGDGTRLSIL.